This is a list of T cell receptor beta chains from one sample in a study of cytomegalovirus exposure and HLA in healthy donors. Here immunoSEQ multiplex PCR was the method, and the copy in TCRdb shows in-frame clones only, minus some. The repertoire holds approximately 160,000 clones, with approximately 80% as singletons. What was sequenced was PBMCs. Source of these receptors: a man younger than 40 in good health and CMV-seropositive. CDR3s include the opening cysteine and the closing phenylalanine or tryptophan. The D gene is left open where the match is weak.

d_call cdr3_length j_call v_call cdr3_aa
TRBD1 18 TRBJ1-1 TRBV7-9 CASKHFLTGGGEGTEAFF
TRBD1 15 TRBJ2-5 TRBV28 CASRLQGASSETQYF
TRBD1 14 TRBJ2-2 TRBV10-1 CASSPNRGTGELFF
TRBD2 17 TRBJ2-3 TRBV7-2 CASSSAGTSGIVGTQYF
TRBD1 14 TRBJ1-2 TRBV19 CASSLWTGDYGYTF
- 12 TRBJ1-2 TRBV30 CAWSPQGDGYTF
TRBD2 15 TRBJ2-3 TRBV19 CASRGAGLAADTQYF
- 16 TRBJ2-7 TRBV4-2 CASSQDVSGNSYEQYF
- 12 TRBJ1-1 TRBV5-6 CASYRRNTEAFF
- 14 TRBJ2-5 TRBV9 CASSPNGGTETQYF
- 15 TRBJ1-1 TRBV11-1 CASSLPGGLPGEAFF
- 12 TRBJ2-5 TRBV12-2 CASRLAEGEQYF
TRBD1 16 - TRBV7-6 CASSFPETGTGYEQYF
- 14 TRBJ1-4 TRBV4-1 CASSPQGTNEKLFF
- 15 TRBJ1-6 TRBV6-6 CASSEGTSTNSPLHF
- 15 TRBJ2-7 TRBV23-1 CASSQSEGIPYEQYF
- 16 TRBJ2-7 TRBV6-6 CARFGPRTQGIYEQYF
- 15 TRBJ1-6 TRBV9 CASSVEGEPYSPLHF
- 12 TRBJ2-1 TRBV5-6 CASSFRYNEQFF
- 17 TRBJ2-7 TRBV21-1 CASTYVPLAGGDYEQYF
- 13 TRBJ2-7 TRBV25-1 CASSEGQGNEQYF
- 15 TRBJ1-5 TRBV5-1 CASSLAGISNQPQHF
TRBD2 20 TRBJ2-1 TRBV19 CASRSSSSGRGGQVGNEQFF
TRBD2 15 TRBJ2-7 TRBV19 CASSPRLAGGREQYF
- 15 TRBJ2-2 TRBV7-6 CASSLAAGLTGELFF
TRBD1 16 TRBJ1-2 TRBV19 CASIEDRRRAGHGYTF
TRBD2 15 TRBJ2-2 TRBV7-2 CASSSSGGPTGELFF
- 13 TRBJ1-1 TRBV28 CASSVRRNTEAFF
- 13 TRBJ1-1 TRBV15 CATSKAYGTEAFF
- 17 TRBJ2-1 TRBV9 CASSAPSGGAPYNEQFF
TRBD1 14 TRBJ1-4 TRBV2 CASSFDRGNEKLFF
- 14 TRBJ2-3 TRBV15 CATSPAHGGDTQYF
- 15 TRBJ2-1 TRBV30 CAWRLQARPYNEQFF
TRBD1 15 TRBJ1-1 TRBV18 CASSKGQGSNTEAFF
- 14 TRBJ2-1 TRBV15 CATSAGHSYNEQFF
TRBD2 16 TRBJ2-5 TRBV7-2 CASSLFIGLGQETQYF
TRBD1 12 TRBJ1-1 TRBV29-1 CSVIQGDTEAFF
- 13 TRBJ2-1 TRBV27 CASTVSSYNEQFF
TRBD1 17 TRBJ2-1 TRBV2 CAIPKSAGTGIYNEQFF
TRBD2 16 TRBJ2-3 TRBV6-4 CASSKTSGGATDTQYF
- 19 TRBJ1-4 TRBV4-1 CASSQDRGRVMREEEKLFF
TRBD1 14 TRBJ2-5 TRBV28 CASNPGQGRETQYF
TRBD2 15 TRBJ2-1 TRBV28 CASSPLAGGANEQFF
- 12 TRBJ2-7 TRBV30 CAWSSGPYEQYF
TRBD2 14 TRBJ2-4 TRBV6-5 CASSYSGISDIQYF
TRBD1 12 TRBJ1-3 TRBV19 CASADRADTIYF
- 13 TRBJ2-7 TRBV21-1 CASSKRGQWEQYF
TRBD2 17 TRBJ2-3 TRBV4-1 CASSQDRAGVPRDTQYF
TRBD2 14 TRBJ2-7 TRBV11-2 CASSLTSGSHEQYF
- 14 TRBJ2-7 TRBV25-1 CASSEYDGRYEQYF
TRBD1 14 - TRBV2 CASSAQGKTYEQYF
- 13 TRBJ2-4 TRBV5-1 CASSLDPGGIQYF
- 15 TRBJ1-5 TRBV4-1 CASSQGRDSNQPQHF
- 14 TRBJ2-3 TRBV27 CASGTARGTDTQYF
TRBD2 15 TRBJ2-5 TRBV28 CASREGREWGETQYF
TRBD1 18 TRBJ1-5 TRBV28 CASSFRSGGRKSNQPQHF
- 15 TRBJ2-5 TRBV11-3 CASSLGSRYQETQYF
TRBD1 15 TRBJ2-6 TRBV7-2 CASSFDRAGANVLTF
TRBD2 14 TRBJ2-7 TRBV5-1 CASSLASGRNEQYF